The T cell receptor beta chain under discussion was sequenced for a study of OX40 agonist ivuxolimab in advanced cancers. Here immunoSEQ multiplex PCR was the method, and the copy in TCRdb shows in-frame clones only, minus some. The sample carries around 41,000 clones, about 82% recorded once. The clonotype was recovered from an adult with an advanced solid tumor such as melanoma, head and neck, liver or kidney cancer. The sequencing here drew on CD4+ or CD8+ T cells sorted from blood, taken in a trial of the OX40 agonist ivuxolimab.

This chain's CDR3 is CASSFSSGRTDTQYF. CDR3 DNA: TGTGCCAGCAGCTTCTCTAGCGGGAGGACAGATACGCAGTATTTT. The V gene is TRBV13, the J gene TRBJ2-3; 11 bases match TRBD2. This CDR3 is 15 amino acids long. CDR1 is PRHDT and CDR2 is FYEKMQ in the germline V gene (reference sequence). V trimming: 3 bases; J trimming: 3 bases; junction bases outside the gene matches: 2.